This T cell receptor beta chain is drawn from a study of T cell repertoires in cytomegalovirus infection. This clonotype was observed a handful of times. Its antigen is not known. Germline CDR1 and CDR2: SGHTA and FQGNSA. This CDR3 contains 13 residues. V shed 5 bases, J shed 6 bases, and the junction held 4 bases outside the gene matches. General study points: There were HLA-C-restricted CMV-specific TCR beta clonotypes dominating the ex vivo response.

TCRdb re-called the reads with MiXCR, one entry per CDR3 protein. This table has approximately 600,000 distinct CDR3 sequences, around 40% appearing once. The sequences come from cultured PBMCs, collected from culture after CMV antigen stimulation. The rearrangement uses TRBV7-2 and TRBJ1-5; 7 bases align to TRBD1. This clonotype was obtained from a human donor in good health (CMV status not recorded). Some clones in this sample may be carry-over from other donors' samples. CDR3 sequence (DNA): TGTGCCAGCAGCAAGGACAGGTTTCAGCCCCAGCATTTT. Protein sequence: CASSKDRFQPQHF.